Below are 24 T cell receptor beta chains sequenced from a single sample in a study of T cell repertoires in cytomegalovirus infection. TCRdb passed the reads through MiXCR, listing each CDR3 protein once. The table shows about 830,000 distinct CDR3 sequences, with approximately 32% occurring only once. No antigens are known for them. Sequenced material: cultured CD8+ T cells from PBMCs, taken from culture after CMV antigen stimulation. These receptors all stem from a human donor in good health (CMV status not recorded). Some clones in this sample may be carry-over from other donors' samples.

This rearrangement joins TRBV12-3 or TRBV12-4 to TRBJ1-2, with D perhaps matching TRBD1 (5 bases). Trimming pared 4 bases from V and 5 bases from J, leaving 11 bases between. The CDR3 spans 13 residues. The chain's CDR3 is CASSYGTQYGYTF. CDR3 coding DNA: TGTGCCAGCAGTTATGGGACGCAGTATGGCTACACCTTC.

This clonotype showed up just a few times. The rearrangement uses TRBV27 and TRBJ2-3; 8 bases map to TRBD2. With 11 bases clipped from V and 3 bases from J, the junction kept 4 bases outside the gene matches. Germline CDR1 reads MNHEY; CDR2 reads SMNVEV (reference sequence). The CDR3 is made up of 12 amino acids. The CDR3 DNA sequence: TGTGCCGCGGGGGGAGGGACAGATACGCAGTATTTT. This encodes CAAGGGTDTQYF.

This clonotype has more than one count but fewer than ten. The chain recombines TRBV19 with TRBJ1-1; 9 nucleotides line up with TRBD1. Germline trimming cut 9 bases from V and 2 bases from J; bases unmatched to any gene: 4. Per the germline V gene, CDR1 is LNHDA and CDR2 is SQIVND (reference sequence). The CDR3 has 13 residues. CDR3: CASGTGINTEAFF. CDR3 sequence (DNA): TGTGCCAGCGGGACAGGGATTAACACTGAAGCTTTCTTT.

The table lists this clonotype with a few counts. The rearrangement links TRBV7-6 to TRBJ1-2; no reliable D call. This CDR3 contains 13 residues. The V end lost 6 bases, the J end lost 6 bases, and 14 bases lay between the germline ends. Germline V gene data show CDR1 as SGHVS and CDR2 as FNYEAQ. The CDR3 nucleotides are TGTGCCAGCAGTTCAGGAGAAGGAGATGGCTACACCTTC. Translated, it gives CASSSGEGDGYTF.

The rearrangement uses TRBV19 and TRBJ2-7; 9 bases align to TRBD2. V lost 6 bases and J lost 3; bases outside the gene matches: 9. Germline V gene sequence: CDR1 LNHDA, CDR2 SQIVND (reference sequence). This CDR3 contains 15 residues. In DNA, the CDR3 is TGTGCCAGTAGCTTGACTAGCGGCGATTACTACGAGCAGTACTTC. It translates to CASSLTSGDYYEQYF.

The CDR3 sequence is CASSFRQGPDEKLFF. CDR3 DNA sequence: TGTGCCAGCAGCTTTAGACAGGGACCGGATGAAAAACTGTTTTTT. This chain connects TRBV9 to TRBJ1-4; TRBD1 matches 7 bases. CDR1 and CDR2 from the germline V gene are SGDLS and YYNGEE. The ends lost 4 bases at V and 6 bases at J; junction bases unmatched: 9. CDR3 length: 15 residues.

This clonotype showed up just a few times. The rearrangement joins TRBV7-9 to TRBJ1-5; no clear D gene. The CDR3 totals 13 residues. CDR1 is SEHNR and CDR2 is FQNEAQ in the germline V gene (reference sequence). V lost 5 bases and J 7 bases, leaving 12 bases between the germline ends. CDR3: CASSVRGGQPQHF. The CDR3 coding sequence is TGTGCCAGCAGCGTCAGAGGTGGCCAGCCCCAGCATTTT. Combining the CDR3 with reference TRBV7-9 and TRBJ1-5 gives the whole variable domain DTGVSQNPRHKITKRGQNVTFRCDPISEHNRLYWYRQTLGQGPEFLTYFQNEAQLEKSRLLSDRFSAERPKGSFSTLEIQRTEQGDSAMYLCASSVRGGQPQHFGDGTRLSIL.

This chain links TRBV6-5 with TRBJ2-3; D uncertain. The length of the CDR3 is 12 residues. Trimming cost V 7 bases and J 5 bases, with 10 bases left between them. Germline loops: CDR1 MNHEY, CDR2 SVGAGI. CDR3 residues: CASTGPGDTQYF. The CDR3 DNA is TGTGCCAGCACCGGACCGGGAGATACGCAGTATTTT.

V and J are TRBV12-3 or TRBV12-4 and TRBJ2-4; D may correspond to TRBD1 or TRBD2 (5 bases each). CDR3 size: 11 residues. V lost 4 bases, J lost 13 bases, and 11 bases lay in between. CDR3 nucleotide sequence: TGTGCCAGCAGTTCCGGGACCGCGCAGTACTTC. It specifies CASSSGTAQYF.

This clonotype was observed a handful of times. The chain combines TRBV2 with TRBJ2-7; D is uncertain. Trimming removed 6 bases from V and 3 bases from J, with 27 bases in between. Germline V gives CDR1 SNHLY, CDR2 FYNNEI. This CDR3 spans 18 amino acids. CDR3 bases: TGTGCCAGCAGCGGACCTCTGGGAAAGAGCCCGTTTGACTACGAGCAGTACGTC. Its translation: CASSGPLGKSPFDYEQYV.

The rearrangement uses TRBV7-2 and TRBJ1-1; D is undetermined. Germline CDR1 is SGHTA and CDR2 is FQGNSA. The V end was cut by 7 bases, the J end by 3 bases, with 6 bases between. The CDR3 has 11 residues. The CDR3 sequence is CASNPHTEAFF. CDR3 coding DNA: TGTGCCAGCAACCCCCACACTGAAGCTTTCTTT.

The chain joins TRBV2 to TRBJ2-1; D is possibly TRBD2 (5 bases). The V end was cut by 3 bases, the J end by 0 bases, with 15 bases between. Germline CDR1 reads SNHLY; CDR2 reads FYNNEI. The CDR3 extends over 17 amino acids. Here the CDR3 DNA reads TGTGCCAGCAGTGACGGGGTGACTTGGAGCTCCTACAATGAGCAGTTCTTC. Protein sequence: CASSDGVTWSSYNEQFF.

V usage is TRBV6-6 and J usage is TRBJ1-4; the D is unclear. Trimming cost V 10 bases and J 13 bases, with 10 bases left between them. CDR1 is MNHNY and CDR2 is SVGAGI in the germline V gene (reference sequence). The CDR3 has 9 residues. The CDR3 is CANSPALFF. In DNA form, the CDR3 reads TGTGCCAACTCTCCGGCACTGTTTTTT.

The rearrangement links TRBV7-9 to TRBJ2-7; D is perhaps TRBD2 (5 bases). From germline, CDR1 is SEHNR and CDR2 FQNEAQ (reference sequence). The CDR3 sequence is 12 residues long. V was shortened by 10 bases and J by 0 bases, with 10 bases between the two germline ends. The CDR3 coding sequence is TGTGCCATCCAGCGGATCTCCTACGAGCAGTACTTC. This translates into CAIQRISYEQYF.

This clonotype was seen at least ten times. The rearrangement links TRBV12-3 or TRBV12-4 to TRBJ2-3, with D maybe TRBD2 (5 bases). V lost 5 bases, J lost 2 bases, and 8 bases lay in between. The CDR3 consists of 13 residues. CDR3 nucleotide sequence: TGTGCCAGCAGTGAGGGTGCCACAGATACGCAGTATTTT. It encodes CASSEGATDTQYF.

This clonotype was counted ten times or more. This rearrangement joins TRBV12-3 or TRBV12-4 to TRBJ1-1; 7 positions match TRBD1. The CDR3 spans 15 residues. The trim removed 4 bases at V and 4 bases at J, leaving 9 bases unmatched. The CDR3 DNA reads TGTGCCAGCAGTTCCACCCCGACAGGGTCCACTGAAGCTTTCTTT. It yields the protein CASSSTPTGSTEAFF.

A remark on this clonotype: This may stem from a read error, because a much larger clone lies one nucleotide away. The genes are TRBV7-2 and TRBJ2-1; D gene unclear. The CDR3 has 15 residues. The germline V gene has CDR1 SGHTA and CDR2 FQGNSA. V dropped 3 bases and J dropped 8 bases, with 17 bases sitting between them. The CDR3 loop reads CASSLRQSANDEQFF. The CDR3 coding sequence is TGTGCCAGCAGCTTGAGGCAGTCGGCAAACGATGAGCAGTTCTTC.

This clonotype was found once. The junction and the germline gene differ at one end; a read error may be behind it. This rearrangement joins TRBV7-9 to TRBJ1-3; D ambiguous. In germline, CDR1 is SEHNR, CDR2 FQNEAQ (reference sequence). There are 16 residues in the CDR3. The CDR3 loop reads CVSDTRVSFSGNTIYF. CDR3 in DNA: TGTGTCAGCGACACCCGAGTCAGCTTCTCTGGAAACACCATATATTTT.

A single count supports this clonotype. A much larger clone is a single base away; this may be a read error. V gene TRBV7-2 combines with J gene TRBJ2-1; D is unclear. From germline, CDR1 is SGHTA and CDR2 FQGNSA. V lost 5 bases, J lost 6 bases, and 14 bases lay in between. The length of the CDR3 is 14 residues. The CDR3 nucleotides are TGTGCCAGCAGCCTTTTAGCTATACGCAATGAGCAGTTCTTC. Residues: CASSLLAIRNEQFF.

The table lists this clonotype with a few counts. V usage is TRBV12-3 or TRBV12-4 and J usage is TRBJ1-5; D remains ambiguous. Trimming removed 5 bases from V and 8 bases from J, with 19 bases in between. This CDR3 spans 15 amino acids. In nucleotides, the CDR3 is TGTGCCAGCAGTCCACTTCTTCCGTCGGTAGAGCCCCAGCATTTT. Its protein is CASSPLLPSVEPQHF.

The table lists this clonotype with a few counts. The rearrangement uses TRBV6-1 and TRBJ1-6, with D maybe TRBD1 (5 bases). CDR1 and CDR2 (germline): MNHNS, SASEGT. The CDR3 covers 16 residues. Between the trimmed V and J ends, which lost 2 bases and 2 bases, there was a span of 10 bases. The CDR3 region is CASSEKIGAYNSPLHF. Here the CDR3 DNA reads TGTGCCAGCAGTGAAAAGATAGGGGCCTATAATTCACCCCTCCACTTT.

This clonotype has just a few counts. The chain couples TRBV7-6 to TRBJ2-4; no definite D call. CDR1 and CDR2 (germline): SGHVS, FNYEAQ. Trimming took 4 bases from V and 2 from J, leaving 12 bases between them. The CDR3 length is 15 residues. CDR3 region: CASSYNRESKNIQYF. The CDR3 DNA is TGTGCCAGCAGCTATAACAGAGAGTCCAAAAACATTCAGTACTTC.

Ten or more counts support this clonotype. J is TRBJ1-1 and V is TRBV7-6; D perhaps matches TRBD1 (5 bases). CDR3 length: 15 amino acids. CDR1 and CDR2 (germline): SGHVS, FNYEAQ. V lost 0 bases to trimming and J lost 4 bases, with 12 bases between them. The CDR3 nucleotides read TGTGCCAGCAGCTTAGCGCGGGGCAGATTCACTGAAGCTTTCTTT. It specifies CASSLARGRFTEAFF.

The table lists this clonotype with a few counts. This sequence joins TRBV14 and TRBJ2-2, with a weak D call TRBD2 (5 bases). Germline V gene lookup returns CDR1 SGHDN and CDR2 FVKESK. V lost 0 bases, J lost 7 bases, and 15 bases lay in between. The CDR3 loop spans 16 amino acids. This CDR3 reads CASSQDRSGFGGELFF. The CDR3 coding sequence is TGTGCCAGCAGCCAAGATAGGTCGGGGTTCGGCGGGGAGCTGTTTTTT.